This entry features one T cell receptor beta chain sequence. The record originates from a study of blood T cell repertoires in COVID-19. Background on the study: Samples of COVID-19 (acute and convalescent) were obtained from the United States, Italy and Spain. From T cells, B-cell-depleted T cells, or PBMCs came the material, which was cDNA or gDNA.

CDR3 size: 14 residues. Deletions cut 4 bases from V and 11 bases from J, with 18 bases between. Germline values: CDR1 SGHKS, CDR2 YYEKEE (reference sequence). As processed by the authors: Nucleated cell counts were estimated from reference gene primer amplification. Assay used: immunoSEQ multiplex PCR; TCRdb lists only in-frame clones, some missing. The V and J calls and clone size come from that table; D and trimming were worked out from the DNA. Of tens of thousands of clones in the sample, roughly four fifths were seen once. Specimen: peripheral blood. The clonotype originates from a man aged 50 or older with COVID-19, enrolled during active disease. This rearrangement joins TRBV5-5 to TRBJ1-4; D possibly corresponds to TRBD1 (6 bases). The CDR3 DNA reads as TGTGCCAGCAGCCCCGCTCAGGGGCAATCGAAACTGTTTTTT. It yields the protein CASSPAQGQSKLFF.